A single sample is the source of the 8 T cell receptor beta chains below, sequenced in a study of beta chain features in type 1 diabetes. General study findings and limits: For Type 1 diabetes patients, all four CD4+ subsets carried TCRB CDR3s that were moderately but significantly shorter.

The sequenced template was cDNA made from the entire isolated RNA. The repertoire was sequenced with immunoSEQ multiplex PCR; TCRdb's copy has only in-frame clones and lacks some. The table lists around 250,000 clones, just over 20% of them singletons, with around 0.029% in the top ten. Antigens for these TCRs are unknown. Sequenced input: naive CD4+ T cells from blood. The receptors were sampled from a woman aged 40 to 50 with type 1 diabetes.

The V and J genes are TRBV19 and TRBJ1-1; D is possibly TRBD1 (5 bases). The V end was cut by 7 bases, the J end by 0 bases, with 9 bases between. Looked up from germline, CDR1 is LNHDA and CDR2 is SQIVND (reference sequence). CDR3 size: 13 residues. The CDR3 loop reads CASKLTVNTEAFF. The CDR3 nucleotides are TGTGCCAGTAAACTGACAGTGAACACTGAAGCTTTCTTT.

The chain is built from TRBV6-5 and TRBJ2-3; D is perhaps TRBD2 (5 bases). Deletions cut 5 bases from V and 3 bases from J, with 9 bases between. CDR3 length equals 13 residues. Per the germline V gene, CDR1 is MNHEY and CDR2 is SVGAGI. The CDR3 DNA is TGTGCCAGCAGTCGGCCGGGGACAGATACGCAGTATTTT. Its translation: CASSRPGTDTQYF.

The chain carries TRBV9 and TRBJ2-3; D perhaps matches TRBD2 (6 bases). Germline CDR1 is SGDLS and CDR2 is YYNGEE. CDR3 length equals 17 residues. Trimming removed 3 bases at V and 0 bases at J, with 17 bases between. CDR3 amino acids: CASSDAGGSPSTDTQYF. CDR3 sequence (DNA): TGTGCCAGCAGCGACGCCGGGGGTTCGCCTAGCACAGATACGCAGTATTTT.

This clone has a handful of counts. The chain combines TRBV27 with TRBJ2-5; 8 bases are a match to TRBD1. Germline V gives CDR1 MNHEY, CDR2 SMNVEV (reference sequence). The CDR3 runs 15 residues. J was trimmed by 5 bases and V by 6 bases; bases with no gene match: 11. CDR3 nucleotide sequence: TGTGCCAGCAGCCACGGGACAGGCTTTCCGGAGACCCAGTACTTC. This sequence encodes CASSHGTGFPETQYF.

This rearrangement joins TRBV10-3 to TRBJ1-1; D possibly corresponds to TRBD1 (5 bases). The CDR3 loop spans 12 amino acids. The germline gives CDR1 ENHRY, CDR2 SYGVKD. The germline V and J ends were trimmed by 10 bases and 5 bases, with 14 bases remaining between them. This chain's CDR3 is CATRTGGTEAFF. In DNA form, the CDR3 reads TGTGCCACCAGGACCGGGGGGACTGAAGCTTTCTTT.

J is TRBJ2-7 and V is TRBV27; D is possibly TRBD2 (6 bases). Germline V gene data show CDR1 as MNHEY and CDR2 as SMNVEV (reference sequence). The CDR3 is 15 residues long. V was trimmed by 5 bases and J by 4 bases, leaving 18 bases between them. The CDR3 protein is CASSHGRGWEYEQYF. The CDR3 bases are TGTGCCAGCAGTCACGGTCGGGGGTGGGAATACGAGCAGTACTTC.

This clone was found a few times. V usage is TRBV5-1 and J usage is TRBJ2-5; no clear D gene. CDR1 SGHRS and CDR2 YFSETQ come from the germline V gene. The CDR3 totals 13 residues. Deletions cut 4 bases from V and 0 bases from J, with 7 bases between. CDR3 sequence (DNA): TGCGCCAGCAGCGGAGCGTACCAAGAGACCCAGTACTTC. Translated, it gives CASSGAYQETQYF.

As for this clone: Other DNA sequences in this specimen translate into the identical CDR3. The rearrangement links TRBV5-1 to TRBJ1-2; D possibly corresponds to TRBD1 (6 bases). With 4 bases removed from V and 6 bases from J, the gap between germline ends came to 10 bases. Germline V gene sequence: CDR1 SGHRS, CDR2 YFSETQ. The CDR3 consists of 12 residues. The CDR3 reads CASSPEGDGYTF. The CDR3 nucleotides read TGCGCCAGCAGCCCAGAGGGGGATGGCTACACCTTC.